This T cell receptor beta chain was identified in a study of blood T cell repertoires in COVID-19. No more than 2 weeks before study entry, exposed participants had met a case of COVID-19. The CDR3 runs 16 residues. V lost 1 base and J 10 bases, leaving 21 bases between the germline ends. Germline V lookup: CDR1 SGHNT, CDR2 YYREEE (reference sequence). In the authors' workflow: Reference gene primer amplification gave nucleated cell count estimates. Some clones are missing from TCRdb's copy, which holds only in-frame ones; the method was immunoSEQ multiplex PCR. The DNA was the basis for D and trimming; V, J and clone size are from that table. The table records over 200,000 clones, around 91% of them present only once.

The material sequenced was PBMCs or T cells enriched from blood (not recorded which). The sequence derives from a man aged 25 to 40 who had been exposed to COVID-19. The chain links TRBV5-4 to TRBJ2-1; D is possibly TRBD2 (5 bases). CDR3 in DNA: TGTGCCAGCAGCTTGAAATTGACTAATCAGGTAGGGGAGCAGTTCTTC. Residues: CASSLKLTNQVGEQFF.